These 27 T cell receptor beta chains were all obtained from the same sample, sequenced in a study of vaccination and CD4 T cells after COVID-19. Which antigens these TCRs recognize remains unknown. Researchers used the Oncomine TCR Beta short-read assay to sequence DNA from cultured CD4+ T cells. TCRdb called the PCR reads again in MiXCR, with one record for every CDR3 protein. The repertoire holds 9,500 to 13,000 distinct CDR3 sequences, with approximately 60% as singletons. Documented treatment: roughly 11-day PBMC culture with coronavirus spike peptide pools or control peptides (ViraFEST assay). Sequencing used CD4+ T cells from blood, cultured in vitro. The receptors originated from a human donor who had recovered from COVID-19.

The CDR3 DNA reads TGTGCCAGTAGTATACCCAGACGGGGAGGAGATTCACCCCTCCACTTT. Residues: CASSIPRRGGDSPLHF. The chain couples TRBV19 to TRBJ1-6, with D unclear. CDR1 is LNHDA, CDR2 SQIVND, per germline (reference sequence). The CDR3 sequence is 16 residues long. V gave up 2 bases and J gave up 8 bases, with 16 bases separating them.

This clonotype has more than one count but fewer than ten. The chain is built from TRBV7-8 and TRBJ1-2; no firm D call. The CDR3 has 13 residues. Trimming left V 1 base short and J 10 bases short, with 13 bases between. CDR1 SGHVS and CDR2 FQNEAQ come from the germline V gene. The CDR3 DNA is TGTGCCAGCAGCTTAGGAGGCCTTGCTGACTACACCTTC. Its translation is CASSLGGLADYTF.

The chain carries TRBV19 and TRBJ2-7; 7 nucleotides align to TRBD1. The V segment lost 3 bases and the J segment 0 bases; nucleotides outside the gene matches: 2. CDR3 size: 14 residues. The germline V gene has CDR1 LNHDA and CDR2 SQIVND (reference sequence). CDR3 coding DNA: TGTGCCAGTAGTATGGACAGGAGCTCCTACGAGCAGTACTTC. Its translation: CASSMDRSSYEQYF.

This chain uses TRBV6-1 with TRBJ2-3, with 8 positions matching TRBD1. Germline V gene lookup returns CDR1 MNHNS and CDR2 SASEGT. CDR3 length: 13 residues. Germline trimming cut 6 bases from V and 4 bases from J; bases unmatched to any gene: 3. In DNA form, the CDR3 reads TGTGCCAGCAGCCGGACAGGGTCAGATACGCAGTATTTT. It codes for CASSRTGSDTQYF.

This clonotype was observed a few times. This chain uses TRBV7-2 with TRBJ2-4, with TRBD2 matching 9 bases. V was clipped by 1 base and J by 6 bases; unmatched bases: 7. Per the germline V gene, CDR1 is SGHTA and CDR2 is FQGNSA. CDR3 length: 16 amino acids. CDR3 loop: CASSLVGGSGRNIQYF. CDR3 DNA: TGTGCCAGCAGCTTAGTAGGTGGTAGCGGGAGAAACATTCAGTACTTC.

V usage is TRBV7-2 and J usage is TRBJ1-5; the match to TRBD1 covers 10 bases. Per germline, CDR1 SGHTA and CDR2 FQGNSA. The CDR3 totals 16 residues. V shed 0 bases and J 7 bases; nucleotides not matched to a gene: 6. CDR3 nucleotide sequence: TGTGCCAGCAGCTTAGCCCCCGGGACAGGGGTCCAGCCCCAGCATTTT. It encodes CASSLAPGTGVQPQHF. The variable domain in full, with the rest retrieved from reference TRBV7-2 and TRBJ1-5, is GAGVSQSPSNKVTEKGKDVELRCDPISGHTALYWYRQSLGQGLEFLIYFQGNSAPDKSGLPSDRFSAERTGGSVSTLTIQRTQQEDSAVYLCASSLAPGTGVQPQHFGDGTRLSIL.

The CDR3 region has the DNA TGCGCCAGCAGCCTTCAAACAGGGACCTACGAGCAGTACTTC. It encodes CASSLQTGTYEQYF. This sequence joins TRBV5-1 and TRBJ2-7; weak D call: TRBD1 (6 bases). The CDR3 length is 14 residues. The V and J ends lost 4 bases and 2 bases respectively, with 13 bases between them. The V gene's germline CDR1 is SGHRS and CDR2 YFSETQ.

The chain recombines TRBV20-1 with TRBJ1-5, with D possibly being TRBD1 (5 bases). This CDR3 is 13 amino acids long. The germline V and J ends were trimmed by 3 bases and 4 bases, with 10 bases remaining between them. Germline V gene sequence: CDR1 DFQATT, CDR2 SNEGSKA (reference sequence). For the CDR3, the DNA is TGCAGTGCTAGTCAGGGACCAAATCAGCCCCAGCATTTT. Translated, it gives CSASQGPNQPQHF.

This chain uses TRBV7-2 with TRBJ2-4; D is perhaps TRBD1 (6 bases). The V end was cut by 1 base, the J end by 6 bases, with 10 bases between. The CDR3 is 14 residues long. Germline V lookup: CDR1 SGHTA, CDR2 FQGNSA. CDR3 bases: TGTGCCAGCAGCTTAGAGGGACAAATAAACATTCAGTACTTC. As protein: CASSLEGQINIQYF.

In this sample, this clonotype turned up a few times. The chain combines TRBV24-1 with TRBJ2-2, with 8 bases lining up with TRBD1. The CDR3 runs 16 residues. The germline gives CDR1 KGHDR, CDR2 SFDVKD. Trimming took 5 bases from V and 2 from J; bases not matched to a gene: 6. The CDR3 region has the DNA TGTGCCACCAGTGCTCATGGACAGGGTAACACCGGGGAGCTGTTTTTT. Residues: CATSAHGQGNTGELFF.

CDR3 DNA: TGTGCCAGTACCCCCGTTCTCCTTGGAAACACCATATATTTT. It yields the protein CASTPVLLGNTIYF. V and J are TRBV19 and TRBJ1-3; D remains unclear. Trimming cost V 7 bases and J 3 bases, with 13 bases left between them. Germline assignment: CDR1 LNHDA and CDR2 SQIVND (reference sequence). CDR3 length: 14 residues. Filled out from reference TRBV19 and TRBJ1-3, the complete variable domain reads DGGITQSPKYLFRKEGQNVTLSCEQNLNHDAMYWYRQDPGQGLRLIYYSQIVNDFQKGDIAEGYSVSREKKESFPLTVTSAQKNPTAFYLCASTPVLLGNTIYFGEGSWLTVV.

The genes are TRBV20-1 and TRBJ2-7, with 8 bases fitting TRBD2. CDR1 is DFQATT, CDR2 SNEGSKA, per germline (reference sequence). With V trimmed by 6 bases and J by 3 bases, 4 bases remained unmatched. This CDR3 spans 12 amino acids. CDR3 protein: CSAGGANYEQYF. The CDR3 DNA is TGCAGTGCCGGGGGGGCTAACTACGAGCAGTACTTC.

The chain recombines TRBV19 with TRBJ2-3, with D hard to call. V dropped 2 bases and J dropped 4 bases, with 10 bases sitting between them. The germline V gene has CDR1 LNHDA and CDR2 SQIVND (reference sequence). The CDR3 consists of 14 residues. The CDR3: CASSIQGRADTQYF. The CDR3 DNA sequence: TGTGCCAGTAGTATACAAGGTCGGGCAGATACGCAGTATTTT.

Only a few counts were recorded for this clonotype. V is TRBV6-2 or TRBV6-3 and J is TRBJ1-5, with D possibly TRBD1 on 5 matching bases. Trimming removed 5 bases from V and 0 bases from J, with 8 bases in between. Per germline, CDR1 MNHEY and CDR2 SVGEGT. The CDR3 loop spans 14 amino acids. The CDR3 DNA reads TGTGCCAGCAGTCAGGGATATAGCAATCAGCCCCAGCATTTT. Protein product: CASSQGYSNQPQHF.

This rearrangement joins TRBV27 to TRBJ2-1; 9 bases are shared with TRBD2. This CDR3 has 13 residues. Trimming at V came to 6 bases and at J to 6 bases, leaving 3 bases not matched to a gene. Per germline, CDR1 MNHEY and CDR2 SMNVEV (reference sequence). The CDR3: CASRSSGTNEQFF. Here the CDR3 DNA reads TGTGCCAGCAGGTCTAGCGGGACCAATGAGCAGTTCTTC.

J is TRBJ1-2 and V is TRBV6-1; 10 nucleotides align to TRBD1. Germline V gene sequence: CDR1 MNHNS, CDR2 SASEGT. The CDR3 has 15 amino acids. V shed 4 bases, J shed 8 bases, and the junction held 10 bases outside the gene matches. The CDR3 sequence is CASSGQTGGIPGYTF. In DNA, the CDR3 is TGTGCCAGCAGTGGGCAGACAGGGGGCATACCCGGCTACACCTTC.

The genes are TRBV11-3 and TRBJ2-1; D unclear. This CDR3 has 13 amino acids. The germline CDR1 and CDR2 sequences are SGHNT and YENEEA. Trimming removed 5 bases from V and 0 bases from J, with 5 bases in between. The CDR3 DNA reads as TGTGCCAGCAGCACCAGCTCCTACAATGAGCAGTTCTTC. This gives the protein CASSTSSYNEQFF. The complete variable domain, with remaining parts taken from reference TRBV11-3 and TRBJ2-1, reads EAGVVQSPRYKIIEKKQPVAFWCNPISGHNTLYWYLQNLGQGPELLIRYENEEAVDDSQLPKDRFSAERLKGVDSTLKIQPAELGDSAVYLCASSTSSYNEQFFGPGTRLTVL.

Only one count was recorded for this clonotype. The chain combines TRBV7-6 with TRBJ1-1; D may be TRBD1 (5 bases). The CDR3 loop spans 15 amino acids. The germline V gene encodes CDR1 SGHVS and CDR2 FNYEAQ. With 1 base removed from V and 1 base from J, the gap between germline ends came to 10 bases. CDR3 in amino acids: CASSLGAGGNTEAFF. The CDR3 nucleotides read TGTGCCAGCAGCTTAGGGGCGGGGGGGAACACTGAAGCTTTCTTT.

The rearrangement uses TRBV2 and TRBJ2-1; 9 bases are shared with TRBD1. Per germline, CDR1 SNHLY and CDR2 FYNNEI. This CDR3 comprises 16 residues. V shed 6 bases, J shed 7 bases, and the junction held 13 bases outside the gene matches. The CDR3 bases are TGTGCCAGCAGGAACAACGACAGGGGGTTGAGGAATGAGCAGTTCTTC. Its translation: CASRNNDRGLRNEQFF.

The chain joins TRBV19 to TRBJ2-3, with D possibly matching TRBD1 (6 bases). Germline V gene data show CDR1 as LNHDA and CDR2 as SQIVND (reference sequence). Trimming cost V 1 base and J 5 bases, with 13 bases left between them. The CDR3 extends over 15 amino acids. The CDR3 is CASSIGGQGKDTQYF. In nucleotides, the CDR3 is TGTGCCAGTAGTATAGGCGGGCAGGGGAAAGATACGCAGTATTTT. Together with reference TRBV19 and TRBJ2-3, the CDR3 gives the full variable domain: DGGITQSPKYLFRKEGQNVTLSCEQNLNHDAMYWYRQDPGQGLRLIYYSQIVNDFQKGDIAEGYSVSREKKESFPLTVTSAQKNPTAFYLCASSIGGQGKDTQYFGPGTRLTVL.

This clonotype was counted a few times. V usage is TRBV7-2 and J usage is TRBJ1-4; 7 bases agree with TRBD1. This CDR3 is 15 amino acids long. With V trimmed by 5 bases and J by 0 bases, 3 bases remained unmatched. Germline CDR1 reads SGHTA; CDR2 reads FQGNSA. CDR3 amino acids: CASSPGQATNEKLFF. DNA of the CDR3: TGTGCCAGCAGCCCTGGACAGGCAACTAATGAAAAACTGTTTTTT.

The V and J genes are TRBV9 and TRBJ2-3, with TRBD2 matching 9 bases. Looked up from germline, CDR1 is SGDLS and CDR2 is YYNGEE. The CDR3 sequence is 15 residues long. The ends lost 2 bases at V and 2 bases at J; junction bases unmatched: 3. The CDR3 region has the DNA TGTGCCAGCAGCGTTTTAGCGGGGGCCACAGATACGCAGTATTTT. This encodes CASSVLAGATDTQYF.

This sequence joins TRBV19 and TRBJ1-5; 7 bases line up with TRBD1. V shed 4 bases and J 4 bases; nucleotides not matched to a gene: 4. Germline lookup yields CDR1 LNHDA and CDR2 SQIVND (reference sequence). This CDR3 is built from 14 residues. CDR3 amino acids: CASSTGQLNQPQHF. As DNA, the CDR3 is TGTGCCAGTAGTACGGGACAGCTAAATCAGCCCCAGCATTTT.

The gene calls are TRBV2 and TRBJ2-3; 11 bases line up with TRBD1. The germline V gene encodes CDR1 SNHLY and CDR2 FYNNEI. The CDR3 contains 17 residues. V shed 1 base, J shed 2 bases, and the junction held 5 bases outside the gene matches. Written as DNA, the CDR3 is TGTGCCAGCAGTGAAGAGGGACAGGGGGACTTCACAGATACGCAGTATTTT. Its protein product is CASSEEGQGDFTDTQYF.

The CDR3: CASSYRVFGSGEKLFF. CDR3 coding DNA: TGTGCCAGCAGCTACCGGGTGTTTGGTTCGGGAGAAAAACTGTTTTTT. V is TRBV11-1 and J is TRBJ1-4; the D is unclear. Deletions cut 4 bases from V and 8 bases from J, with 20 bases between. Germline assignment: CDR1 SGHAT and CDR2 FQDESV (reference sequence). The CDR3 length is 16 residues.

The chain uses TRBV20-1 and TRBJ2-3; D call uncertain. The ends were cut back, 5 bases at V and 2 bases at J, with 11 bases in the middle. This CDR3 is 13 amino acids long. Germline values: CDR1 DFQATT, CDR2 SNEGSKA (reference sequence). CDR3 DNA sequence: TGCAGTGCTCGACTGGCTAACACAGATACGCAGTATTTT. Its translation is CSARLANTDTQYF.

This clonotype came up a few times. V is TRBV27 and J is TRBJ2-2, with D possibly being TRBD2 (5 bases). This CDR3 has 18 residues. Trimming shortened V by 6 bases and J by 5 bases, and 25 bases separated the two germline ends. Germline assignment: CDR1 MNHEY and CDR2 SMNVEV (reference sequence). CDR3 sequence: CASSSRRVSGISTGELFF. The CDR3 region has the DNA TGTGCCAGCAGCTCCCGACGGGTCTCGGGGATATCAACCGGGGAGCTGTTTTTT.